This T cell receptor beta chain was identified during a study of blood T cell repertoires in COVID-19. Across the study: There were acute and convalescent COVID-19 samples, and they came from the United States, Italy and Spain. Sources were T cells, B-cell-depleted T cells, or PBMCs; the material itself was cDNA or gDNA.

V lost 3 bases to trimming and J lost 0 bases; unmatched junction nucleotides: 8. This CDR3 spans 17 amino acids. Germline CDR1 and CDR2: SGDLS and YYNGEE. As originally analysed: Estimation of nucleated cell counts relied on the amplification of reference gene primers. Clones were sequenced by immunoSEQ multiplex PCR, and TCRdb holds only the in-frame ones, with some missing. The V and J calls and clone size are taken from that table; D and trimming were inferred from the DNA. The table shows approximately 94,000 clones, with more than 75% occurring only once. The sequencing input was peripheral blood. The chain couples TRBV9 to TRBJ1-1, with TRBD1 matching 10 bases. The clonotype originates from a man younger than 45 in a cohort sampled during active COVID-19. The CDR3 loop is CASSADRGFVVNTEAFF. DNA for the CDR3: TGTGCCAGCAGCGCGGACAGGGGGTTCGTGGTGAACACTGAAGCTTTCTTT.